This record covers a single TCR beta chain. No antigen is known for it. Base qualities are not provided; no much larger clone lies one nucleotide away. The data were taken from a study of vaccination and CD4 T cells after COVID-19 (dated by TCRdb to 2022 to 2024). Describing the broader study: SARS-CoV-2 positivity had been established in the convalescent patients by nasal swab PCR, and mild disease was recorded in several of these patients and severe disease in one. In the convalescent cohort there were six males and four females, among whom were two Hispanic individuals, seven Caucasians, two Asians and one multiracial person. Each participant got two doses of either the Pfizer-BioNTech BNT162b2 vaccine (n=8) or the Moderna mRNA-1273 vaccine (n=2). Post-COVID blood samples were collected from convalescent patients a median of around 100 days after diagnosis, with a range of roughly 30 to 161 days. Post-vaccine blood samples were taken a median of 72 days after the second vaccine dose, with a range of roughly 13 to 250 days. Overlapping spike peptide pools from SARS-CoV-2 and from the common cold coronaviruses HCoV-NL63, HCoV-OC43 and HCoV-229E were used as culture stimuli. Control cultures received a CEFX viral epitope pool as the positive control, an HIV-1 Nef peptide pool as the negative control, or no peptide. The spike-specific CD4+ TCR repertoire was compared before and after mRNA vaccination in approximately 9 COVID-19 convalescent patients and several infection-naive healthy vaccine recipients. Overall study outcomes, separate from this receptor: Relatively few convalescent patients were included in the study, and early timepoints after natural infection were not analyzed. Among the post-vaccine SARS-CoV-2-reactive clones in convalescent patients, a median 86.3% showed up only after vaccination, which suggests vaccine-specific priming. In convalescent patients, nearly all vaccine-specific clones (304 of 307) were found to be mono-reactive for SARS-CoV-2 spike rather than cross-reactive with common cold coronaviruses. The median count of SARS-CoV-2-reactive clonotypes went up from 20 to 25 after infection to 38 after vaccination, although the change was not significant.

The sample's treatment or condition label, in plain terms: roughly nine-day PBMC culture with coronavirus spike peptide pools or control peptides (ViraFEST assay). The study used the ViraFEST assay, which expanded antigen-specific T cells with peptide pools and then identified expanded clonotypes by TCR sequencing. The convalescent patients' positive SARS-CoV-2 PCR tests fell between March and December 2020, which was before the Alpha, Beta and Delta variants emerged in the United States. Each well held about 1.8 million PBMCs cultured with around 9 ug/ml peptide pools in IMDM containing approximately 5% human AB serum and around 10 IU/ml IL-2. Half of the culture medium was replaced with fresh IL-2-containing medium on days 3 and 7. After about nine days of culture, CD4+ T cells were isolated by negative selection with the EasySep CD4+ T cell isolation kit. Ficoll-Paque Plus gradient centrifugation was used to isolate PBMCs from whole blood, and the isolated PBMCs were then either used fresh or cryopreserved at -140C. Each culture condition was generally run in triplicate wells.

Clipping removes 2 bases from V and 1 base from J, with 0 as the unmatched junction base count. The germline V gene specifies SGHNT as CDR1 and YENEEA as CDR2. The CDR3 runs 14 amino acids, cysteine and phenylalanine included. This entry keeps only the CDR3 DNA: 42 bases, framed from base 1. Libraries were made using PCR. DNA from cultured CD4+ T cells underwent TCR sequencing with the Oncomine TCR Beta short-read assay at the Johns Hopkins FTIC core. The QIAamp micro DNA kit was used to extract genomic DNA from the cultured CD4+ T cells. The Oncomine TCR Beta libraries from cultured CD4+ T cells were pooled using unique dual indexes and then sequenced on an Illumina iSeq 100. On the study's bioinformatics: Non-productive sequences were removed, and CDR3s not starting with C, not ending with F or W, or shorter than 7 amino acids were discarded. The MANAFEST web application identified antigen-specific clonotypes by comparing peptide-stimulated wells against reference wells and other culture wells. To be called positive, a clone needed an FDR below 0.05, an odds ratio above 5, and a productive frequency above 0.1% in at least two of three replicate wells. Clonotypes that were significantly expanded in both SARS-CoV-2 spike wells and at least one common cold coronavirus spike condition were defined as cross-reactive. Using R version 3.6.1, CDR3 homology was evaluated through Levenshtein distances (stringdist) along with unrooted phylogenetic trees (ape). In TCRdb, the public reads were trimmed at Q25 with fastp and aligned with MiXCR, with productive beta chains retained. CDR3 protein duplicates are merged, each entry listing the most common genes and DNA. These V and J calls rely on TCRdb rather than the paper's analysis. This sample holds 20,000 or so distinct CDR3 sequences; approximately 27% were observed only once. The ten most abundant clones make up roughly 11% of the sample.

The receptor was derived from a human donor with COVID-19. The sample comprised cultured CD4+ T cells from blood. Recombination connected TRBV11-3 to TRBJ1-1; the central 8 bases match TRBD1. The DNA sequence is TGTGCCAGCAGCTTACAGGGGGCGAACACTGAAGCTTTCTTT. Translated, this is CASSLQGANTEAFF.